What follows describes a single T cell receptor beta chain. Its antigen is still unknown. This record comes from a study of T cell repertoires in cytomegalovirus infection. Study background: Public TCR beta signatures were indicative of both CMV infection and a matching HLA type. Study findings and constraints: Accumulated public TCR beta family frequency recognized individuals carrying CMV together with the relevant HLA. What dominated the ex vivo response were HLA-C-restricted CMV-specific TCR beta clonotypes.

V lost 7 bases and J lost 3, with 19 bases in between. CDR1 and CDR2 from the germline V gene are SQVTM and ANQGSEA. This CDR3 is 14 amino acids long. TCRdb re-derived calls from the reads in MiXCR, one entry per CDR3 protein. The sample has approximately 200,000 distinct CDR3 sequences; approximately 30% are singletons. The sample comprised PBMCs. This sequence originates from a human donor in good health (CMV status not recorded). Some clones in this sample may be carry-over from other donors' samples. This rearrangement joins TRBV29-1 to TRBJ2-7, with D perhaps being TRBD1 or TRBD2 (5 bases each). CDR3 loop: CSAATGTAFYEQYF. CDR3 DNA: TGCAGCGCTGCCACCGGGACGGCTTTCTACGAGCAGTACTTC.